This T cell receptor beta chain was documented in a study of blood T cell repertoires in COVID-19. Germline V CDR1 and CDR2: SGHNT, YYREEE (reference sequence). This CDR3 is 16 amino acids long. With 2 bases clipped from V and 4 bases from J, the junction kept 5 bases outside the gene matches. Repertoires were generated with immunoSEQ multiplex PCR, while TCRdb's copy carries only in-frame clones and drops some. The repertoire holds roughly 200,000 clones, roughly 83% seen once, with 1.5% in the top ten. Sequenced material: peripheral blood. The V and J genes are TRBV5-4 and TRBJ2-5, with TRBD2 matching 13 bases. This TCR was recovered from a human donor in a cohort sampled during active COVID-19. The CDR3 loop reads CASSLLAGGPGETQYF. CDR3 nucleotides: TGTGCCAGCAGCTTACTAGCGGGAGGGCCCGGAGAGACCCAGTACTTC.